This T cell receptor beta chain was recorded in a study of metastatic and nonmetastatic thyroid tumors. TCRdb reprocessed the PCR reads via MiXCR. This sample has about 21,000 clones; roughly 12% occur once, and the top ten carry about 24%. Trimming left V 7 bases short and J 2 bases short, with 15 bases between. Germline-derived CDR1 and CDR2 are SGHRS and YFSETQ. The CDR3 has 14 amino acids. This clone was found many times. None of the patients had undergone any treatment ahead of thyroid surgery. V is TRBV5-1 and J is TRBJ1-1; no firm D call. This TCR was recovered from a female donor with papillary thyroid cancer or a benign thyroid nodule (not recorded which). Some clones in this sample may be carry-over from other donors' samples. Sequencing input: blood. CDR3 sequence: CASSPPGLNTEAFF. CDR3 bases: TGCGCCAGCTCCCCTCCGGGCCTTAACACTGAAGCTTTCTTT.